The 10 T cell receptor beta chains listed next were all sequenced from one sample in a study of cytomegalovirus exposure and HLA in healthy donors. PCR was performed using 60 Vbeta and 13 Jbeta primers. The assay was immunoSEQ multiplex PCR, and TCRdb's table has in-frame clones only and misses some. The profile shows 180,000 or so clones, around three quarters of them singletons. The source material was PBMCs. Source of these receptors: a woman aged 25 to 39 in good health and CMV-seropositive.

The chain joins TRBV29-1 to TRBJ2-1; 14 bases fit TRBD2. Per the germline V gene, CDR1 is SQVTM and CDR2 is ANQGSEA. Trimming cost V 4 bases and J 7 bases; bases outside gene matches: 12. There are 17 residues in the CDR3. In DNA, the CDR3 is TGCAGCGTTGCAACCAGACTAGCGGGAGGGCCGGGGAATGAGCAGTTCTTC. This sequence encodes CSVATRLAGGPGNEQFF.

The V call is TRBV7-2, the J call TRBJ1-2; no firm D call. V lost 1 base and J 8 bases, leaving 14 bases between the germline ends. The CDR3 covers 14 residues. Germline loops: CDR1 SGHTA, CDR2 FQGNSA. The chain's CDR3 is CASSLDPRGWGYTF. DNA for the CDR3: TGTGCCAGCAGCTTAGACCCAAGAGGCTGGGGCTACACCTTC.

Remarks on this clone: One end of the junction fails to match germline, which may point to a read error. The chain carries TRBV29-1 and TRBJ2-5, with a tentative D call TRBD2 (6 bases). CDR1 is SQVTM, CDR2 ANQGSEA, per germline. The CDR3 runs 13 residues. The CDR3 nucleotides are TGCAGCGTTGAAGCGTTTAGCCGGGAGACCCAGCACTTC. This codes for CSVEAFSRETQHF. Using reference TRBV29-1 and TRBJ2-5 for the parts outside the CDR3, the full variable domain is SAVISQKPSRDICQRGTSLTIQCQVDSQVTMMFWYRQQPGQSLTLIATANQGSEATYESGFVIDKFPISRPNLTFSTLTVSNMSPEDSSIYLCSVEAFSRETQHFGPGTRLLVL.

V is TRBV30 and J is TRBJ2-5; TRBD2 matches 11 bases. The CDR3 extends over 15 amino acids. The germline V gene has CDR1 GTSNPN and CDR2 SVGIG (reference sequence). The trim removed 2 bases at V and 4 bases at J, leaving 6 bases unmatched. The CDR3 coding sequence is TGTGCCTGGAGTTTACTAGCGGGAGTTCTAGAGACCCAGTACTTC. As protein: CAWSLLAGVLETQYF.

This chain uses TRBV5-6 with TRBJ2-7; TRBD1 is a possible D gene (6 bases). The CDR3 has 14 amino acids. V was pared by 3 bases and J by 1 base, with 11 bases between. From germline, CDR1 is SGHDT and CDR2 YYEEEE. This CDR3 is CASSSYRVSYEQYF. Here the CDR3 DNA reads TGTGCCAGCAGCTCGTACAGGGTTTCCTACGAGCAGTACTTC.

This rearrangement joins TRBV9 to TRBJ1-1; D call uncertain. V was clipped by 7 bases and J by 7 bases, with 11 bases between them. CDR1 is SGDLS, CDR2 YYNGEE, per germline. There are 11 residues in the CDR3. Written as DNA, the CDR3 is TGTGCCAGCGAAAGATCGGGTGAAGCTTTCTTT. Amino acids: CASERSGEAFF.

The chain uses TRBV18 and TRBJ2-1, with 7 bases lining up with TRBD2. In germline, CDR1 is KGHSH, CDR2 LQKENI. This CDR3 is 15 amino acids long. V was clipped by 3 bases and J by 4 bases; unmatched bases: 6. The CDR3 region has the DNA TGTGCCAGCTCACCCCGGACTAGAGGGTACAATGAGCAGTTCTTC. Encoded protein: CASSPRTRGYNEQFF.

This chain joins TRBV6-6 and TRBJ1-5; the D gene is possibly TRBD1 (5 bases). The CDR3 is made up of 14 amino acids. Germline loops: CDR1 MNHNY, CDR2 SVGAGI (reference sequence). V was clipped by 5 bases and J by 6 bases, with 14 bases between them. Written as DNA, the CDR3 is TGTGCCAGCAGTCCTCCGGGGGTGGCTCAGCCCCAGCATTTT. Its translation: CASSPPGVAQPQHF.

This clone was recorded only once. The CDR3 bases are TGTGCCAGCAGTTCCCTCTTCTCCTACGAGCAGTACTTC. Its protein product is CASSSLFSYEQYF. V and J are TRBV27 and TRBJ2-7, with D unclear. The germline V gene has CDR1 MNHEY and CDR2 SMNVEV (reference sequence). Trimming cost V 4 bases and J 0 bases, with 7 bases left between them. This CDR3 spans 13 amino acids.

V usage is TRBV4-3 and J usage is TRBJ2-5; a possible D gene is TRBD1 (5 bases). CDR1 is LGHNA and CDR2 is YSLEER in the germline V gene. The CDR3 is 14 amino acids. Trimming removed 1 base at V and 1 base at J, with 7 bases between. The CDR3 region is CASSQGQRQETQYF. The CDR3 bases are TGCGCCAGCAGCCAAGGACAGCGCCAAGAGACCCAGTACTTC.